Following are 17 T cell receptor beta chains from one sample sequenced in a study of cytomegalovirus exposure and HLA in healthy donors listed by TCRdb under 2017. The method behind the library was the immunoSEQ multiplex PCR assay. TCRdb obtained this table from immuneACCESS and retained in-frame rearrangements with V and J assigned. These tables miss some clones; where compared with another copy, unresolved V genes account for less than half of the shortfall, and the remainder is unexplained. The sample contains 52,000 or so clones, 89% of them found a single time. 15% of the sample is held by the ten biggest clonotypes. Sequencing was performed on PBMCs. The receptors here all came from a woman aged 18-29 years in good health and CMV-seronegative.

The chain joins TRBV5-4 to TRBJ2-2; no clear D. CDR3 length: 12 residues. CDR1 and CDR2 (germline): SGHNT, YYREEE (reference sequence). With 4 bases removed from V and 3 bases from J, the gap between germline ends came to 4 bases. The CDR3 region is CASSPDTGELFF. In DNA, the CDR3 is TGTGCCAGCAGCCCGGACACCGGGGAGCTGTTTTTT.

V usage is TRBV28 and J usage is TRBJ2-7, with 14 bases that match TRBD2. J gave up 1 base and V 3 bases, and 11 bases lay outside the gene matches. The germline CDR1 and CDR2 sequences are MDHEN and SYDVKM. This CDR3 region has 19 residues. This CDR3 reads CASSFDPGTSGRRSYEQYF. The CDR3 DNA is TGTGCCAGCAGTTTTGACCCGGGGACTAGCGGGAGAAGGTCCTACGAGCAGTACTTC.

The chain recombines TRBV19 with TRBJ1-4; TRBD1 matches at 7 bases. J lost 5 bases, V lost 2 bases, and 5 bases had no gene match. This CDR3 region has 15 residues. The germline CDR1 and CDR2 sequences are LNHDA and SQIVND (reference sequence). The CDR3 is CASSIRRGPNEKLFF. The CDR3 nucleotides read TGTGCCAGTAGTATACGGAGGGGGCCCAATGAAAAACTGTTTTTT.

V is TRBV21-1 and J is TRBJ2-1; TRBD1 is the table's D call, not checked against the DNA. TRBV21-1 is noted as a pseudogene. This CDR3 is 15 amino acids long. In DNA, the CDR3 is TGTGCCAAGGGGTCGGGCAGGGCGCCAGGCCGGGAGCAGTTCTTC. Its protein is CAKGSGRAPGREQFF.

CDR3 bases: TGCGCCAGCAGCTTTATGACAGGGGCCCAAGCAGATACGCAGTATTTT. This codes for CASSFMTGAQADTQYF. V is TRBV5-1 and J is TRBJ2-3; 8 bases are shared with TRBD1. Trimming at V came to 2 bases and at J to 4 bases, leaving 9 bases not matched to a gene. The CDR3 has 16 amino acids. Germline V CDR1 and CDR2: SGHRS, YFSETQ.

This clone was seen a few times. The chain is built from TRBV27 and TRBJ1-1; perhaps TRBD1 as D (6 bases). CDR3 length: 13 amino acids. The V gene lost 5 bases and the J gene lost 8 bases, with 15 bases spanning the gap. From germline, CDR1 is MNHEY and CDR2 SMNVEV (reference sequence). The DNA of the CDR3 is TGTGCCAGCAGTCCAGGACAGCCCAGGGAAGCTTTCTTT. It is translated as CASSPGQPREAFF.

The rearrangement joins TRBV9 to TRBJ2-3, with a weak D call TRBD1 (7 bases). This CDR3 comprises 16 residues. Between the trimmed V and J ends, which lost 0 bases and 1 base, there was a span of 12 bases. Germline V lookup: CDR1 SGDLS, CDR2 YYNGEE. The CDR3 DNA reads TGTGCCAGCAGCGTAGTAGGGGGCGGGGGCACAGATACGCAGTATTTT. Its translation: CASSVVGGGGTDTQYF.

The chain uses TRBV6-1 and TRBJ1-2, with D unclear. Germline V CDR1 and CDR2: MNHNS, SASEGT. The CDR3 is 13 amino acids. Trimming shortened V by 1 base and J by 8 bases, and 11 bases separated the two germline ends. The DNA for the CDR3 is TGTGCCAGCAGTGAAGATACGGCGGGAGGCTACACCTTC. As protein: CASSEDTAGGYTF.

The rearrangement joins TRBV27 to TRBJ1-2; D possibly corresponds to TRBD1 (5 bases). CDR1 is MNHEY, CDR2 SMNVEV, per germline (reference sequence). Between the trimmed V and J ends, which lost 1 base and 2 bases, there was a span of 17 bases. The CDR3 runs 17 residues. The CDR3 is CASSLLGAGGRNYGYTF. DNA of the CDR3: TGTGCCAGCAGTTTATTGGGAGCGGGGGGTCGCAACTATGGCTACACCTTC.

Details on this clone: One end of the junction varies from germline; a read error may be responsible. CDR3 region: CASSEGQGGWPQHF. CDR3 coding DNA: TGTGCCAGCAGCGAAGGACAGGGGGGATGGCCCCAGCATTTT. The V gene is TRBV6-1, the J gene TRBJ1-5; 10 bases match TRBD1. This CDR3 contains 14 residues. CDR1 and CDR2 (germline): MNHNS, SASEGT.

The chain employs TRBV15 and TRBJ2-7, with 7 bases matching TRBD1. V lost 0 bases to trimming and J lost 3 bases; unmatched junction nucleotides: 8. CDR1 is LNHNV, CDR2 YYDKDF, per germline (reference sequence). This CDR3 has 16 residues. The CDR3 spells CATSRDSPRQGYEQYF. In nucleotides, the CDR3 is TGTGCCACCAGCAGAGATTCTCCCCGACAGGGCTACGAGCAGTACTTC. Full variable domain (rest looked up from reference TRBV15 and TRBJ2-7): DAMVIQNPRYQVTQFGKPVTLSCSQTLNHNVMYWYQQKSSQAPKLLFHYYDKDFNNEADTPDNFQSRRPNTSFCFLDIRSPGLGDTAMYLCATSRDSPRQGYEQYFGPGTRLTVT.

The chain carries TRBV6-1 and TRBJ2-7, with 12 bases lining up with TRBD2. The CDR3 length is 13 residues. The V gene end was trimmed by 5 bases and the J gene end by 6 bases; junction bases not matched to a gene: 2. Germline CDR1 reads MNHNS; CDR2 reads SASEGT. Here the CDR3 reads CASSLAGGPEQYF. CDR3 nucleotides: TGTGCCAGCAGTCTAGCGGGGGGGCCCGAGCAGTACTTC.

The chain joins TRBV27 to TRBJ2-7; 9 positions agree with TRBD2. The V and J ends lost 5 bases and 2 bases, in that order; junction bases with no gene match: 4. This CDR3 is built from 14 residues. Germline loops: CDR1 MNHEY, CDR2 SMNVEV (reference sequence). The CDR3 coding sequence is TGTGCCAGCAGTAGAGCGGGAGGTCCCTACGAGCAGTACTTC. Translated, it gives CASSRAGGPYEQYF.

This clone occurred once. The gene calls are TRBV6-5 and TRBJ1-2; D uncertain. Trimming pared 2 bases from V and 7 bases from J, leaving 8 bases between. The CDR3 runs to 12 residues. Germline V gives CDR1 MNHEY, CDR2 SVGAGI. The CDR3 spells CASSYVRSGYTF. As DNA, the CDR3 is TGTGCCAGCAGTTACGTAAGGAGTGGCTACACCTTC.

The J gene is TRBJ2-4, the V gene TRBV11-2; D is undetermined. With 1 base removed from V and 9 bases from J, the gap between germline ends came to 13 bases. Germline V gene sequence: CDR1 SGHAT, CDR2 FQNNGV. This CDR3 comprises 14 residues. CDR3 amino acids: CASSLGAGRAIQYF. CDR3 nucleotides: TGTGCCAGCAGCTTAGGCGCAGGTCGCGCCATTCAGTACTTC.

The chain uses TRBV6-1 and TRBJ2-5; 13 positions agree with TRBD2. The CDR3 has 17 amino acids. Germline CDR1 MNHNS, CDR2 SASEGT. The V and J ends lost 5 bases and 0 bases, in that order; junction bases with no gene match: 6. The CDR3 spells CASSQGLAGANQETQYF. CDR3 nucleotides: TGTGCCAGCAGTCAAGGACTAGCGGGAGCCAACCAAGAGACCCAGTACTTC.

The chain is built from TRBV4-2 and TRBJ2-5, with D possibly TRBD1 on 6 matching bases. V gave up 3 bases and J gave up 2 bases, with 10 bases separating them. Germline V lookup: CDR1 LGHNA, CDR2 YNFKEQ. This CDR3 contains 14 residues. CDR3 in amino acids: CASSHTGKQETQYF. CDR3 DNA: TGTGCCAGCAGCCACACAGGGAAACAAGAGACCCAGTACTTC.